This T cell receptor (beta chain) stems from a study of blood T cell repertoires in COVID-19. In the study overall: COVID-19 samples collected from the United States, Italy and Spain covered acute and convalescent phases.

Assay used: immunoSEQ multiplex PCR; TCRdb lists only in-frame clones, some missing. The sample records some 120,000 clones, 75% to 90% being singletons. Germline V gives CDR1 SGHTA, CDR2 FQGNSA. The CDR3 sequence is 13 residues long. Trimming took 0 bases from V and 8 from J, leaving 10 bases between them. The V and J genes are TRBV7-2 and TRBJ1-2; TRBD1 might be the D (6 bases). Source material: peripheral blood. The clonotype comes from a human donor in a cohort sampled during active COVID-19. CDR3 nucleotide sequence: TGTGCCAGCAGCTTAGCTGGGGGCCAAGGCTACACCTTC. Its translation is CASSLAGGQGYTF.